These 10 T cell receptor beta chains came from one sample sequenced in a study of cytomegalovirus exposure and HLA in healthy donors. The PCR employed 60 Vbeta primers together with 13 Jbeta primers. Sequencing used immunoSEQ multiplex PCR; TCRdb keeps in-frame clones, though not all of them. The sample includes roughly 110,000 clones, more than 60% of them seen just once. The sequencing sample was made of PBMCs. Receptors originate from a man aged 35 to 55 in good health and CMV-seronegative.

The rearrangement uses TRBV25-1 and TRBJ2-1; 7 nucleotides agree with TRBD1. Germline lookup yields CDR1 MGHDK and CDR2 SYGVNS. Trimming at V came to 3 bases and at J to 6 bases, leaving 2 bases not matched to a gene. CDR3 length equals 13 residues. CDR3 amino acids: CASSEGQLNEQFF. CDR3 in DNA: TGTGCCAGCAGTGAGGGACAGCTCAATGAGCAGTTCTTC. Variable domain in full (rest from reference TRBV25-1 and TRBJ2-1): EADIYQTPRYLVIGTGKKITLECSQTMGHDKMYWYQQDPGMELHLIHYSYGVNSTEKGDLSSESTVSRIRTEHFPLTLESARPSHTSQYLCASSEGQLNEQFFGPGTRLTVL.

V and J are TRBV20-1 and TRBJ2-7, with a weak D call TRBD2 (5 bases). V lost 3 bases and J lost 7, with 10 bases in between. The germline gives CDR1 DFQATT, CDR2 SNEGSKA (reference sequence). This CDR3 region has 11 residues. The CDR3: CSASQSGEQYF. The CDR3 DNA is TGCAGTGCTAGCCAGTCGGGGGAGCAGTACTTC.

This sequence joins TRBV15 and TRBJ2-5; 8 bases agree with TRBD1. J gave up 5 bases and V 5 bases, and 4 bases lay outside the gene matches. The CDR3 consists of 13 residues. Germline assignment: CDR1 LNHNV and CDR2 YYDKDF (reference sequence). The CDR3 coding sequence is TGTGCCACCAGCGGATACAGGGGGGAGACCCAGTACTTC. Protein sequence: CATSGYRGETQYF. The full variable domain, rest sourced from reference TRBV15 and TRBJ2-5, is DAMVIQNPRYQVTQFGKPVTLSCSQTLNHNVMYWYQQKSSQAPKLLFHYYDKDFNNEADTPDNFQSRRPNTSFCFLDIRSPGLGDTAMYLCATSGYRGETQYFGPGTRLLVL.

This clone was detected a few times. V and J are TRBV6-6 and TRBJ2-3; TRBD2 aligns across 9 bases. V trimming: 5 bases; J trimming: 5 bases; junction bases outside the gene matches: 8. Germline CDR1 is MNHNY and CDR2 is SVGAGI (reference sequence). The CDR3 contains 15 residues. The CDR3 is CASSPRLAAGDTQYF. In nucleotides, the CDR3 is TGTGCCAGCAGTCCCCGACTAGCGGCAGGAGATACGCAGTATTTT.

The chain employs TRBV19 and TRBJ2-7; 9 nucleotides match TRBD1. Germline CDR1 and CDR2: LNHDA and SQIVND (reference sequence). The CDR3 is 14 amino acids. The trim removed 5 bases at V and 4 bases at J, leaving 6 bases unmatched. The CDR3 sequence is CASSFGTGLYEQYF. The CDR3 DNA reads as TGTGCCAGTAGTTTTGGGACAGGGCTTTACGAGCAGTACTTC.

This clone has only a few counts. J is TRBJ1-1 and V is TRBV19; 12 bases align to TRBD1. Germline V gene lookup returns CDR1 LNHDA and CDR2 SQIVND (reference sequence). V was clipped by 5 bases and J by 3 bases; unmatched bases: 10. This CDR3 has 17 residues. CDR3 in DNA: TGTGCCAGTAGTTCCACCTCCGGGACAGGGGGCTACACTGAAGCTTTCTTT. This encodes CASSSTSGTGGYTEAFF.

The CDR3 region is CASSLEGVTAEAFF. The DNA for the CDR3 is TGCGCCAGCAGCTTGGAGGGGGTGACAGCTGAAGCTTTCTTT. J is TRBJ1-1 and V is TRBV5-1; D might be TRBD1 (6 bases). The V end lost 0 bases, the J end lost 6 bases, and 12 bases lay between the germline ends. Germline CDR1 reads SGHRS; CDR2 reads YFSETQ. This CDR3 is 14 amino acids long.

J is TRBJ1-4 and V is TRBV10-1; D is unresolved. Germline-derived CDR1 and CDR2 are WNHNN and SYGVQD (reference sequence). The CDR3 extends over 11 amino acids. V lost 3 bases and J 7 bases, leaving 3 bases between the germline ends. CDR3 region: CASSDGEKLFF. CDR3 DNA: TGCGCCAGCAGTGACGGTGAAAAACTGTTTTTT.

The CDR3 loop reads CASSEPGGSTQYF. The CDR3 coding sequence is TGTGCCAGCAGCGAGCCTGGGGGGTCGACCCAGTACTTC. V and J are TRBV5-4 and TRBJ2-5; D might be TRBD2 (6 bases). The CDR3 has 13 residues. Germline CDR1 is SGHNT and CDR2 is YYREEE (reference sequence). Between the trimmed V and J ends, which lost 4 bases and 7 bases, there was a span of 14 bases.

CDR3 region: CASRAGGAYGYTF. The CDR3 region has the DNA TGTGCCAGCAGGGCCGGGGGTGCCTATGGCTACACCTTC. This sequence joins TRBV6-5 and TRBJ1-2; D might be TRBD1 (5 bases). Trimming pared 6 bases from V and 4 bases from J, leaving 12 bases between. Germline CDR1 reads MNHEY; CDR2 reads SVGAGI. The CDR3 totals 13 residues.